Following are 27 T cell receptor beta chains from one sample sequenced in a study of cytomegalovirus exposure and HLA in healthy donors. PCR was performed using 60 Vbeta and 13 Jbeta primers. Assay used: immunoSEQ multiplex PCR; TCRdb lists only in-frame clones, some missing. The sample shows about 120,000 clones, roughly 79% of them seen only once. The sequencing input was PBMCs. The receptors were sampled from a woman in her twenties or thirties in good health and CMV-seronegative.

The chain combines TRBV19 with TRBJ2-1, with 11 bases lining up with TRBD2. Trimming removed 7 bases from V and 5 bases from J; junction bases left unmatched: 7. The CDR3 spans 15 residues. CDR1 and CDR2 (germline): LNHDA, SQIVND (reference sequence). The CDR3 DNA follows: TGTGCCAGTAATGGGGGGACTAGCGGCCACAATGAGCAGTTCTTC. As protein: CASNGGTSGHNEQFF.

CDR3 bases: TGTGCCAGCAGTGGACTAGCGGGAAGGTTGAATGAGCAGTTCTTC. It is translated as CASSGLAGRLNEQFF. This chain links TRBV5-8 with TRBJ2-1, with 12 nucleotides matching TRBD2. Germline V CDR1 and CDR2: SGHTS, YDEGEE. This CDR3 has 15 residues. The ends lost 5 bases at V and 7 bases at J; junction bases unmatched: 7.

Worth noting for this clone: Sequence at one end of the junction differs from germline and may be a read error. The CDR3, as DNA: TGTGCCAGCAGTTTGGGCAGCACTGAAGCTTTCTTT. Amino acids: CASSLGSTEAFF. The rearrangement uses TRBV5-4 and TRBJ1-1, with D hard to call. The CDR3 extends over 12 amino acids. The V gene's germline CDR1 is SGHNT and CDR2 YYREEE (reference sequence).

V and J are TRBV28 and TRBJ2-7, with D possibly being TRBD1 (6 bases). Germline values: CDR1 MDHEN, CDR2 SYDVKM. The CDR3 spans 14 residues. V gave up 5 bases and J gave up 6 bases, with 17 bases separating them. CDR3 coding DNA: TGTGCCAGCAGTATCCCCAGGGGACGGATCGAGCAGTACTTC. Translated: CASSIPRGRIEQYF.

The CDR3 protein is CASSSPGQGDTEAFF. Written as DNA, the CDR3 is TGTGCCAGCAGCTCCCCGGGACAGGGGGACACTGAAGCTTTCTTT. The V gene is TRBV7-9, the J gene TRBJ1-1; TRBD1 matches at 11 bases. Trimming cost V 4 bases and J 3 bases; bases outside gene matches: 4. This CDR3 is 15 amino acids long. Germline V gives CDR1 SEHNR, CDR2 FQNEAQ (reference sequence).

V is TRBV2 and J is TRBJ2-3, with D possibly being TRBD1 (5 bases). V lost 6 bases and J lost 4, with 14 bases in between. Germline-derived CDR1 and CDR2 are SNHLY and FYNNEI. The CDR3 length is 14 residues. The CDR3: CASSLLQGPDTQYF. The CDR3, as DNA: TGTGCCAGCAGCCTCCTGCAGGGTCCAGATACGCAGTATTTT.

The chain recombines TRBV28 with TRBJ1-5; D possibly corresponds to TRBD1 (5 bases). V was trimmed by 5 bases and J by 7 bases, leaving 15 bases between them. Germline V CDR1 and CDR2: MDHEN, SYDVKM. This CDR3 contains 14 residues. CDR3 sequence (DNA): TGTGCCAGCAGTCCTCAGGGTTCCGGCCAGCCCCAGCATTTT. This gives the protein CASSPQGSGQPQHF.

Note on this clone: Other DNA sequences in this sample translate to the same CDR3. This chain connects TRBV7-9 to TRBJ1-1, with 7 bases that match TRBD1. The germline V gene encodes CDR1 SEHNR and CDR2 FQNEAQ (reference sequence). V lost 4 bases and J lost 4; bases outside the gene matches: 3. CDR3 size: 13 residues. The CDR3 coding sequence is TGTGCCAGCAGCTCGACAGGGACCACTGAAGCTTTCTTT. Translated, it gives CASSSTGTTEAFF. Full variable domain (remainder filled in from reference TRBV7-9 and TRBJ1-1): DTGVSQNPRHKITKRGQNVTFRCDPISEHNRLYWYRQTLGQGPEFLTYFQNEAQLEKSRLLSDRFSAERPKGSFSTLEIQRTEQGDSAMYLCASSSTGTTEAFFGQGTRLTVV.

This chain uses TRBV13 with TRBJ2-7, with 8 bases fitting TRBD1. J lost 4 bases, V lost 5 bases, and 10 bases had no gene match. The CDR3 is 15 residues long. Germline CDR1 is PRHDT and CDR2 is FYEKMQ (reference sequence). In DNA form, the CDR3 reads TGTGCCAGCAGCCCGCCAACCGGACAGGGATACGAGCAGTACTTC. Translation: CASSPPTGQGYEQYF. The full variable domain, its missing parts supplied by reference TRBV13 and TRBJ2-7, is AAGVIQSPRHLIKEKRETATLKCYPIPRHDTVYWYQQGPGQDPQFLISFYEKMQSDKGSIPDRFSAQQFSDYHSELNMSSLELGDSALYFCASSPPTGQGYEQYFGPGTRLTVT.

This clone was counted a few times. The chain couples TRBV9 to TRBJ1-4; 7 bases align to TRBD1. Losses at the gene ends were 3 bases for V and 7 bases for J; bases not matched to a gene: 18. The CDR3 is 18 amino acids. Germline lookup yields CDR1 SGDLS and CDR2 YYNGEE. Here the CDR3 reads CASSDPRQGIGSGEKLFF. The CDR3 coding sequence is TGTGCCAGCAGCGACCCCAGACAGGGCATCGGTTCGGGTGAAAAACTGTTTTTT.

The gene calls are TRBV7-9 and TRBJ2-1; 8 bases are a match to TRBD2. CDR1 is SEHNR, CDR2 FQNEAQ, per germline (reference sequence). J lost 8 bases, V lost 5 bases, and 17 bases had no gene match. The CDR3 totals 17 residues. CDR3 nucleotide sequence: TGTGCCAGCAGCCCCACGGTAGGGAGCGGGAGTTTTGATGAGCAGTTCTTC. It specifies CASSPTVGSGSFDEQFF.

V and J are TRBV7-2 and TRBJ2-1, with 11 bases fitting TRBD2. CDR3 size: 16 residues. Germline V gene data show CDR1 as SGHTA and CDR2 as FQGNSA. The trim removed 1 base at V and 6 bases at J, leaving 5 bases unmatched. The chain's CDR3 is CASSLVGLAGGNEQFF. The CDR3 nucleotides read TGTGCCAGCAGCTTAGTTGGCCTAGCGGGAGGCAATGAGCAGTTCTTC.

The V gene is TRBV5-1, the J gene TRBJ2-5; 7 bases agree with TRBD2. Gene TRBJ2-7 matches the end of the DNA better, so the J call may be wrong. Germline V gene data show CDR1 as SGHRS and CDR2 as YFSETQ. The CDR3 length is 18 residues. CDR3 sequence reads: CASSLASTSPLTSYEQYF. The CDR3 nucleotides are TGCGCCAGCAGCTTGGCCTCGACTAGCCCATTAACCTCCTACGAGCAGTACTTC.

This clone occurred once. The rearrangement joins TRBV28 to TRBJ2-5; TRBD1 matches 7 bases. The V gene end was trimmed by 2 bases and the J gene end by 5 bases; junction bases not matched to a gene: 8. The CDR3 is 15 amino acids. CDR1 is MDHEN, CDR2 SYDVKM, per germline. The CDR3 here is CASSLRTGAGETQYF. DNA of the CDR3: TGTGCCAGCAGTTTAAGAACAGGGGCTGGGGAGACCCAGTACTTC.

CDR3 loop: CASSLPKGSTDTQYF. The CDR3 bases are TGTGCCAGCAGCTTACCGAAGGGGAGCACAGATACGCAGTATTTT. This sequence joins TRBV7-2 and TRBJ2-3; D perhaps matches TRBD1 (5 bases). The CDR3 contains 15 residues. Trimming removed 2 bases from V and 0 bases from J, with 9 bases in between. The germline CDR1 and CDR2 sequences are SGHTA and FQGNSA.

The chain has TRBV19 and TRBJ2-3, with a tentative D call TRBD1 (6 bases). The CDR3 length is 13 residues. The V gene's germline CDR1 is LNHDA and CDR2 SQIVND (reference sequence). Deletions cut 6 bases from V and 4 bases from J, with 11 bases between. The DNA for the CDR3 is TGTGCCAGTAGCCGACAGGATCCAGATACGCAGTATTTT. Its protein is CASSRQDPDTQYF.

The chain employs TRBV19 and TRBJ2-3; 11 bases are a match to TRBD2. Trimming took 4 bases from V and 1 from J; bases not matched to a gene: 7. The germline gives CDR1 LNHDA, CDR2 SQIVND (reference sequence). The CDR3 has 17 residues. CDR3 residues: CASSSSGRARGTDTQYF. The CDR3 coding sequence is TGTGCCAGTAGTAGTAGCGGGAGGGCCAGAGGCACAGATACGCAGTATTTT.

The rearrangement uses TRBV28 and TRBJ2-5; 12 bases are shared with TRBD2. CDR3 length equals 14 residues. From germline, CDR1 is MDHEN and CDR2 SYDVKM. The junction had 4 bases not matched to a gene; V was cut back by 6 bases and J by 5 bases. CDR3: CASRKTSGSETQYF. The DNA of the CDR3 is TGTGCCAGCAGGAAGACTAGCGGGAGTGAGACCCAGTACTTC.

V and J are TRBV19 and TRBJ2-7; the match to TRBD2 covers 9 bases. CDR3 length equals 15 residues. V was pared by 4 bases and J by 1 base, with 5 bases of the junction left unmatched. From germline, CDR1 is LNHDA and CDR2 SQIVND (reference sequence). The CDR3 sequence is CASSNRTSASYEQYF. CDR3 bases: TGTGCCAGTAGTAATCGGACTAGCGCGTCCTACGAGCAGTACTTC.

This chain's CDR3 is CASSLGGLANSYNEQFF. CDR3 bases: TGTGCCAGCAGCTTAGGGGGCCTAGCGAACTCCTACAATGAGCAGTTCTTC. The chain carries TRBV7-2 and TRBJ2-1; D possibly corresponds to TRBD2 (6 bases). The V gene lost 1 base and the J gene lost 0 bases, with 13 bases spanning the gap. CDR3 length: 17 amino acids. CDR1 and CDR2 (germline): SGHTA, FQGNSA.

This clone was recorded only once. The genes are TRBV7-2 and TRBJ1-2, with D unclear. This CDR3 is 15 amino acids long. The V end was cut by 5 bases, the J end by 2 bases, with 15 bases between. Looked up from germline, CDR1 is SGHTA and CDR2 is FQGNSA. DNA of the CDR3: TGTGCCAGCAGCCCGGAGGCAGGAGTAAACTATGGCTACACCTTC. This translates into CASSPEAGVNYGYTF.

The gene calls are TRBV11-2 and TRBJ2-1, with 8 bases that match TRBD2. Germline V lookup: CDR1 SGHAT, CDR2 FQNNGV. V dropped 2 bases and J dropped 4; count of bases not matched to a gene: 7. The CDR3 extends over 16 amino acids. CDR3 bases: TGTGCCAGCAGCTTACGGGAGGGCCTCTTTTACAATGAGCAGTTCTTC. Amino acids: CASSLREGLFYNEQFF.

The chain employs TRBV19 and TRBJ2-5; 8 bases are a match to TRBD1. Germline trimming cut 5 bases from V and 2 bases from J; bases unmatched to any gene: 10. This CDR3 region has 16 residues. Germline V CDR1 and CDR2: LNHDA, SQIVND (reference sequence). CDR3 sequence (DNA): TGTGCCAGTAGTCCGAGGACAGGGAGGACACAAGAGACCCAGTACTTC. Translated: CASSPRTGRTQETQYF.

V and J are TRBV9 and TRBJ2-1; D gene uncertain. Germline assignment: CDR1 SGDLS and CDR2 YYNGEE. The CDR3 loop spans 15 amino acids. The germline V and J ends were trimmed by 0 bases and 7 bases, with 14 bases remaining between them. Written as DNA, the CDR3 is TGTGCCAGCAGCGTAGCTACGTTGGGCCGGAATGAGCAGTTCTTC. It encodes CASSVATLGRNEQFF.

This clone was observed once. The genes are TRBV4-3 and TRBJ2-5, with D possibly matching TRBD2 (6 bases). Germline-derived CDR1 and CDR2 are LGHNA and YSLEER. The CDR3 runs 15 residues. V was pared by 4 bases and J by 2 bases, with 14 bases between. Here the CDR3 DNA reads TGCGCCAGCAGCCGGTTCCTCGCGGGACAAGAGACCCAGTACTTC. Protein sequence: CASSRFLAGQETQYF.

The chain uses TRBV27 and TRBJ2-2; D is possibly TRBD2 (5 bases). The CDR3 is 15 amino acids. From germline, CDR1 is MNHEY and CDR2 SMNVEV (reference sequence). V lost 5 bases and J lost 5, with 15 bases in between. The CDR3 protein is CASSLTPGGTGELFF. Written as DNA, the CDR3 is TGTGCCAGCAGTCTAACCCCCGGAGGAACCGGGGAGCTGTTTTTT.

CDR3 DNA: TGTGCCAGCAGCCTAGGACAGGGGAGGGGGGATACGCAGTATTTT. Its translation is CASSLGQGRGDTQYF. This chain joins TRBV5-4 and TRBJ2-3, with 9 nucleotides matching TRBD1. The CDR3 covers 15 residues. With 4 bases clipped from V and 6 bases from J, the junction kept 9 bases outside the gene matches. CDR1 and CDR2 (germline): SGHNT, YYREEE (reference sequence).